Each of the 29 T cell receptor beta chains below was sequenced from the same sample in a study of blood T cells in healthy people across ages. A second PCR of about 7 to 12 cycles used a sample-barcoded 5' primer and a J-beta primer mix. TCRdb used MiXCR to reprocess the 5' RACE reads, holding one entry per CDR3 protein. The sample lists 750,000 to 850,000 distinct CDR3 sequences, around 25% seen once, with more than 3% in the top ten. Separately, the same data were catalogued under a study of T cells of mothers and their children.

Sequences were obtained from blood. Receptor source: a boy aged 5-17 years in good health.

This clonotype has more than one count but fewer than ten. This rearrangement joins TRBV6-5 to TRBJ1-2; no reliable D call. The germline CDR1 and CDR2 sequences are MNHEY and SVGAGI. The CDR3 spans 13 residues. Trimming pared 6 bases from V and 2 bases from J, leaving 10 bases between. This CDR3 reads CASRDTRNYGYTF. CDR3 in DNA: TGTGCCAGCAGAGACACTAGAAACTATGGCTACACCTTC.

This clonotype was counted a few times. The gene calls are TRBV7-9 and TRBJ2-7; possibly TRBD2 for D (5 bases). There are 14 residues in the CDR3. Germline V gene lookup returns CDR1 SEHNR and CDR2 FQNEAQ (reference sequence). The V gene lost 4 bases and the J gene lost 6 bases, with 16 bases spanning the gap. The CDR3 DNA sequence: TGTGCCAGCAGCTCCCCGGGGTCACTCTCCGAGCAGTACTTC. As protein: CASSSPGSLSEQYF.

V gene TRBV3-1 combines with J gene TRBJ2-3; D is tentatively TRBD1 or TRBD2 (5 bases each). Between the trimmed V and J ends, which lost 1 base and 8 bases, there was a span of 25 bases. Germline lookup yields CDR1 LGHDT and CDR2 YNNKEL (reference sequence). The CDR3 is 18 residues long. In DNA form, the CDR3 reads TGTGCCAGCAGCCAAGCCCGATATAGACGGGACGGGAAGCCTACGCAGTATTTT. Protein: CASSQARYRRDGKPTQYF.

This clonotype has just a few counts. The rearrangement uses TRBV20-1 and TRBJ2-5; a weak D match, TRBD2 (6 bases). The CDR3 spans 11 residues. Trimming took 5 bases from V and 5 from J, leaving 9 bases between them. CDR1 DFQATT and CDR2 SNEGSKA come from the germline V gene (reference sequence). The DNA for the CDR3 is TGCAGTGCTCCCGGGAGTGAGACCCAGTACTTC. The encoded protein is CSAPGSETQYF.

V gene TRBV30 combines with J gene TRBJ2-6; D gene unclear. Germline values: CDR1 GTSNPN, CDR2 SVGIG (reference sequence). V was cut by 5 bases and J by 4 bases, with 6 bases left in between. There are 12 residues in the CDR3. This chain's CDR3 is CAWGVGANVLTF. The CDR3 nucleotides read TGTGCCTGGGGAGTCGGGGCCAACGTCCTGACTTTC.

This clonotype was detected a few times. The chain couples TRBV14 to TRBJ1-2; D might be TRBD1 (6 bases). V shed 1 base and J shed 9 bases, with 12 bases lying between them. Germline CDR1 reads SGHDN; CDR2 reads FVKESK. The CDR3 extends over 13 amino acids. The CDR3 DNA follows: TGTGCCAGCAGCCAAGCACAGGGTTACAGCTACACCTTC. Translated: CASSQAQGYSYTF.

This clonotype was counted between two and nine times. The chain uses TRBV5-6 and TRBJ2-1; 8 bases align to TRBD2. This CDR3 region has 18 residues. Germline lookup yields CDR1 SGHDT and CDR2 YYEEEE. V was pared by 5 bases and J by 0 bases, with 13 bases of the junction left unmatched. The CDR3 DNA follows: TGTGCCAGCAGTCGTGCTTTGACGGGACTAGTCTCCTACAATGAGCAGTTCTTC. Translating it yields CASSRALTGLVSYNEQFF.

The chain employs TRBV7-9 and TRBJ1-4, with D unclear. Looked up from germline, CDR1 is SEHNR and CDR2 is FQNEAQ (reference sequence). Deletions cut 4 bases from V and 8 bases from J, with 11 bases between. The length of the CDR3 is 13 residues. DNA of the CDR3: TGTGCCAGCAGCTCCAATTGGGAGGAAAAACTGTTTTTT. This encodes CASSSNWEEKLFF.

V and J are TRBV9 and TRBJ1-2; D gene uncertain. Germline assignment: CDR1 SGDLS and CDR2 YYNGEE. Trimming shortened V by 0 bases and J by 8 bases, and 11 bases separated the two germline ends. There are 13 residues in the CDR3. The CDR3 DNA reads TGTGCCAGCAGCGTAGTTCTGGGCCGCGGCTACACCTTC. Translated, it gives CASSVVLGRGYTF.

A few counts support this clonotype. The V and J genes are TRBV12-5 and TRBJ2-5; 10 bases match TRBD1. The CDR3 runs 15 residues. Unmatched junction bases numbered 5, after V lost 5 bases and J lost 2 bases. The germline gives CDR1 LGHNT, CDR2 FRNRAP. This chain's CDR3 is CASGLGQGRQETQYF. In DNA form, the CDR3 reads TGTGCTAGTGGTCTGGGACAGGGGCGACAAGAGACCCAGTACTTC.

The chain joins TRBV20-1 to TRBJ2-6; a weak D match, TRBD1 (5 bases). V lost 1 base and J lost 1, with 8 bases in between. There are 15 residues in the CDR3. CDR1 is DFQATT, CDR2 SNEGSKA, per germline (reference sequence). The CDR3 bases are TGCAGTGCTAGAGGCCAGGGATCTGGGGCCAACGTCCTGACTTTC. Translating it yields CSARGQGSGANVLTF.

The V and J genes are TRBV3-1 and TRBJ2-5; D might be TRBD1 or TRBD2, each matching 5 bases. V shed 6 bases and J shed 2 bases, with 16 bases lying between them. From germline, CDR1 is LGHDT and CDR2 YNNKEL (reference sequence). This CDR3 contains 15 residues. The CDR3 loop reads CASRPSGGWQETQYF. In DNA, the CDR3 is TGTGCCAGCAGGCCCAGTGGGGGTTGGCAAGAGACCCAGTACTTC.

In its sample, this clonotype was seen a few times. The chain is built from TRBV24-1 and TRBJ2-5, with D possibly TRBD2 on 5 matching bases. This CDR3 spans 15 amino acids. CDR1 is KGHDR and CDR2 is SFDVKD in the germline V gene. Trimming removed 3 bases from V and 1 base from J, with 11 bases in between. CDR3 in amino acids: CATSDPAVSQETQYF. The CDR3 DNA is TGTGCCACCAGTGATCCAGCGGTAAGCCAAGAGACCCAGTACTTC.

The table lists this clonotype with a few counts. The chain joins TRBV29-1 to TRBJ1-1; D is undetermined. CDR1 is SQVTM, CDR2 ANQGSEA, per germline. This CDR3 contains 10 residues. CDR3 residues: CSGQNTEAFF. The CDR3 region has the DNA TGCAGTGGTCAGAACACTGAAGCTTTCTTT.

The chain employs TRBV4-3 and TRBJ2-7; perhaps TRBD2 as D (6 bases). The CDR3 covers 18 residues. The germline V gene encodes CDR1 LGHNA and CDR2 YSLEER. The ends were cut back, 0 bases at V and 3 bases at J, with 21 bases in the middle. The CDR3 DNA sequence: TGCGCCAGCAGCCAAGATGGTCCCCCTTCTAGCGACGGCTACGAGCAGTACTTC. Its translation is CASSQDGPPSSDGYEQYF.

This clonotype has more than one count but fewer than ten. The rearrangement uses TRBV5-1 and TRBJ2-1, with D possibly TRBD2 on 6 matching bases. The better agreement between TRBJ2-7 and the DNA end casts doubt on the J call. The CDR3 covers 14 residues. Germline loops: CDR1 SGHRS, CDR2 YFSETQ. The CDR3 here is CASSWGTGDYEQYF. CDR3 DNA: TGCGCCAGCAGCTGGGGGACGGGGGACTACGAGCAGTACTTC.

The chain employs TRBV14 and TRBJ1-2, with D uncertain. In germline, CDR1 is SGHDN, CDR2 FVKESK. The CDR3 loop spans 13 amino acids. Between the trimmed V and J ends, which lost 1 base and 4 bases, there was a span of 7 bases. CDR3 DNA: TGTGCCAGCAGCCAAGCAGGAGGCTATGGCTACACCTTC. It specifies CASSQAGGYGYTF. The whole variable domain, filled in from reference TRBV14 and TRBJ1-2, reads EAGVTQFPSHSVIEKGQTVTLRCDPISGHDNLYWYRRVMGKEIKFLLHFVKESKQDESGMPNNRFLAERTGGTYSTLKVQPAELEDSGVYFCASSQAGGYGYTFGSGTRLTVV.

CDR3 DNA: TGTGCCAGCAGCTATAGCAGGGGTTCTTTGGGCTACGAGCAGTACTTC. This translates into CASSYSRGSLGYEQYF. V usage is TRBV7-2 and J usage is TRBJ2-7; possibly TRBD1 for D (6 bases). The germline gives CDR1 SGHTA, CDR2 FQGNSA. The CDR3 length is 16 residues. V dropped 4 bases and J dropped 3 bases, with 19 bases sitting between them.

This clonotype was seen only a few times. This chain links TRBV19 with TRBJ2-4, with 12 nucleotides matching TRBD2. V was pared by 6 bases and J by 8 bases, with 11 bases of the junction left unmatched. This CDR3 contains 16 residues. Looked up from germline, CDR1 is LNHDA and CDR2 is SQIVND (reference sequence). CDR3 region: CASSPGTSGYVDIQYF. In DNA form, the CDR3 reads TGTGCCAGTAGCCCGGGGACTAGCGGGTATGTTGACATTCAGTACTTC.

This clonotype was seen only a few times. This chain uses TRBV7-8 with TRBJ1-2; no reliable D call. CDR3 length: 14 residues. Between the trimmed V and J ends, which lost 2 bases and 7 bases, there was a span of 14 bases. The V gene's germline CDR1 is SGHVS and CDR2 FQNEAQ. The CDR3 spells CASSLIPGFGGYTF. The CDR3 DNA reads TGTGCCAGCAGCTTAATCCCGGGGTTCGGTGGCTACACCTTC. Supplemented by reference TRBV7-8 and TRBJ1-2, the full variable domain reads GAGVSQSPRYKVAKRGQDVALRCDPISGHVSLFWYQQALGQGPEFLTYFQNEAQLDKSGLPSDRFFAERPEGSVSTLKIQRTQQEDSAVYLCASSLIPGFGGYTFGSGTRLTVV.

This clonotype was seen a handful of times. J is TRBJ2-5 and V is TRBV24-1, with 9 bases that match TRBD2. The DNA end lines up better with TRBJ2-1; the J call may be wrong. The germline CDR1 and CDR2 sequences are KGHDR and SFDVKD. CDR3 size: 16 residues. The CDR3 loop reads CATSDFRLAGPPEQFF. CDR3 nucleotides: TGTGCCACCAGTGATTTTAGGCTAGCGGGACCACCCGAGCAGTTCTTC.

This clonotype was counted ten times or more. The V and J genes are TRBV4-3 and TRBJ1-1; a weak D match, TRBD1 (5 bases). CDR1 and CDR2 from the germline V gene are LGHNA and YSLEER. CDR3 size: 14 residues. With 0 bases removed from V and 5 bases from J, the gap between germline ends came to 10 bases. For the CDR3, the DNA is TGCGCCAGCAGCCAAGATCAAAGGGGTACTGAAGCTTTCTTT. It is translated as CASSQDQRGTEAFF.

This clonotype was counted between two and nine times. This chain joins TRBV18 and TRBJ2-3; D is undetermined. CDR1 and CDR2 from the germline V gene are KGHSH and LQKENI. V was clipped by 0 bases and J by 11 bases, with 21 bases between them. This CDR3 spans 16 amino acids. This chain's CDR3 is CASSPPFSGLGLQQYF. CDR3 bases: TGTGCCAGCTCACCACCGTTCTCAGGATTGGGTCTCCAGCAGTATTTT.

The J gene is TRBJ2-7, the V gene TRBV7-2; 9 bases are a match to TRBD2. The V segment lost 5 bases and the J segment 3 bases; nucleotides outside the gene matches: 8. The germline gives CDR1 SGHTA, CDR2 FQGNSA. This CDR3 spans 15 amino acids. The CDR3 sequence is CASSNSGSGVYEQYF. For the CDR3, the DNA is TGTGCCAGCAGCAATAGCGGGAGCGGCGTCTACGAGCAGTACTTC.

The CDR3 sequence is CASSYRTETEAFF. Here the CDR3 DNA reads TGCGCCAGCAGCTACAGGACAGAGACTGAAGCTTTCTTT. The chain joins TRBV5-1 to TRBJ1-1; perhaps TRBD1 as D (6 bases). Trimming stripped 3 bases from V and 5 bases from J, with 11 bases between. The CDR3 contains 13 residues. Germline loops: CDR1 SGHRS, CDR2 YFSETQ.

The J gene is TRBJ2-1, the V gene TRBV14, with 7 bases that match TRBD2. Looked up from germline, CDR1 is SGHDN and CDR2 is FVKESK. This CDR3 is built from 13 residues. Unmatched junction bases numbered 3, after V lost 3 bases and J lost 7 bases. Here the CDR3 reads CASSHGLGNEQFF. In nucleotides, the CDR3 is TGTGCCAGCAGCCACGGACTAGGGAATGAGCAGTTCTTC.

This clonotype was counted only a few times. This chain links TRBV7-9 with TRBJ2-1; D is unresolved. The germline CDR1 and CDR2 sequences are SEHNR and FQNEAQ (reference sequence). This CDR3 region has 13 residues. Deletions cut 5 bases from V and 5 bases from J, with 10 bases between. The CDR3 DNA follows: TGTGCCAGCAGCCCCCCCGCCCACAATGAGCAGTTCTTC. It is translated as CASSPPAHNEQFF.

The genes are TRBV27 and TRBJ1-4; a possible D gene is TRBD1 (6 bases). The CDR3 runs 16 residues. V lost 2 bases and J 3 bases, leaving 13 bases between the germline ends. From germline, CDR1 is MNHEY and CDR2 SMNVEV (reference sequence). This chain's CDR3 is CASSLAQGSANEKLFF. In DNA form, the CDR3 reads TGTGCCAGCAGTTTAGCCCAGGGGAGTGCTAATGAAAAACTGTTTTTT.

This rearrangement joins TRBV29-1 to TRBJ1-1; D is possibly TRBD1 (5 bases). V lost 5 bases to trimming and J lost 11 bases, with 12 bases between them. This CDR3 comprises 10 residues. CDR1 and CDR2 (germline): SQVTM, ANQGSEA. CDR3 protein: CSVSVGHAFF. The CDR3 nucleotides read TGCAGCGTTTCGGTAGGACATGCTTTCTTT.